Listed below are T cell receptor beta chains from one sample, sequenced in a study of T cell changes during pregnancy in multiple sclerosis. Only in-frame clones appear in the TCRdb table, and some are missing; sequencing was by immunoSEQ multiplex PCR. The table lists approximately 24,000 clones, more than 85% of them singletons. Sequenced material: CD4+ T cells from peripheral blood mononuclear cells, taken in the second trimester of pregnancy. All receptors derive from a female donor in good health, enrolled as a control in a pregnancy study. Each CDR3 is given with its conserved first and last residue. Each record gives: V gene, clone size, J gene, D gene, CDR3 DNA, CDR3 protein. The D gene is left open where the match is weak. A clone size is listed for some rows: how often the clone was seen (once, few, many), or a class if it is expanded.

V gene: TRBV5-1
clone size: NA
J gene: TRBJ2-7
D gene: TRBD1
CDR3 DNA: TGCGCCAGCAGCTTGACGGGCCAGGACAGGCGCACCTACGAGCAGTACTTC
CDR3 protein: CASSLTGQDRRTYEQYF

V gene: TRBV28
clone size: NA
J gene: TRBJ2-7
D gene: TRBD2
CDR3 DNA: TGTGCCGGGTCGACTCTAGCGGGAGGGCTCAACGAGCAGTACTTC
CDR3 protein: CAGSTLAGGLNEQYF

V gene: TRBV29-1
clone size: NA
J gene: TRBJ2-3
D gene: NA
CDR3 DNA: TGCAGCGTTGAACGTGACATCACAGATACGCAGTATTTT
CDR3 protein: CSVERDITDTQYF

V gene: TRBV18
clone size: NA
J gene: TRBJ1-6
D gene: TRBD1
CDR3 DNA: TGTGCCAGCTCACCACTTCAGGGGGCGGGTTCACCCCTCCACTTT
CDR3 protein: CASSPLQGAGSPLHF

V gene: TRBV4-2
clone size: NA
J gene: TRBJ2-3
D gene: TRBD2
CDR3 DNA: TGTGCCAGCAGCACTTCCGGGACTAGCGGTTCTAGCACAGATACGCAGTATTTT
CDR3 protein: CASSTSGTSGSSTDTQYF

V gene: TRBV6-1
clone size: NA
J gene: TRBJ1-6
D gene: TRBD1
CDR3 DNA: TGTGCCAGCAGTGGGGGACAGGGTAACGGCTCACCCCTCCACTTT
CDR3 protein: CASSGGQGNGSPLHF

V gene: TRBV5-5
clone size: NA
J gene: TRBJ1-5
D gene: TRBD1
CDR3 DNA: TGTGCCAGCAGCCGCCGACAGGGAGAAGGTCAGCCCCAGCATTTT
CDR3 protein: CASSRRQGEGQPQHF

V gene: TRBV19
clone size: NA
J gene: TRBJ2-3
D gene: NA
CDR3 DNA: TGTGCCAGTAGTATAAGGCAGGGTTCGGGCACAGATACGCAGTATTTT
CDR3 protein: CASSIRQGSGTDTQYF

V gene: TRBV28
clone size: NA
J gene: TRBJ1-2
D gene: NA
CDR3 DNA: TGTGCCAGCAGTCCCAGGACGGGAGGGGGCTACACCTTC
CDR3 protein: CASSPRTGGGYTF

V gene: TRBV29-1
clone size: NA
J gene: TRBJ1-2
D gene: NA
CDR3 DNA: TGCAGCGTTGGTGCGGGTGGGTTCTTTGGCTACACCTTC
CDR3 protein: CSVGAGGFFGYTF

V gene: TRBV5-1
clone size: NA
J gene: TRBJ2-5
D gene: NA
CDR3 DNA: TGCGCCAGCAGCTTGGAAGGAGTGGAGACCCAGTACTTC
CDR3 protein: CASSLEGVETQYF

V gene: TRBV19
clone size: few
J gene: TRBJ1-1
D gene: NA
CDR3 DNA: TGTGCCAGTATGAGGAGGCAGGGGACCGCTGAAGCTTTCTTT
CDR3 protein: CASMRRQGTAEAFF

V gene: TRBV7-2
clone size: NA
J gene: TRBJ2-7
D gene: TRBD2
CDR3 DNA: TGTGCCAGCAGCTTAGATGCCCTAGCGGGGGAAGTCGAGCAGTACTTC
CDR3 protein: CASSLDALAGEVEQYF

V gene: TRBV4-2
clone size: NA
J gene: TRBJ2-5
D gene: TRBD2
CDR3 DNA: TGTGCCAGCAGCCAGCTAGCGGGGGCTTTCCAAGAGACCCAGTACTTC
CDR3 protein: CASSQLAGAFQETQYF

V gene: TRBV5-4
clone size: NA
J gene: TRBJ1-1
D gene: NA
CDR3 DNA: TGTGCCAGCAGCCAGGGACACTTGAACACTGAAGCTTTCTTT
CDR3 protein: CASSQGHLNTEAFF

V gene: TRBV18
clone size: NA
J gene: TRBJ1-1
D gene: NA
CDR3 DNA: TGTGCCAGCTCACCACAGATAGCCTGGGACATGAACACTGAAGCTTTCTTT
CDR3 protein: CASSPQIAWDMNTEAFF

V gene: TRBV5-6
clone size: NA
J gene: TRBJ1-1
D gene: TRBD1
CDR3 DNA: TGTGCCAGCAGCTTGGGGCCCCCTTACAGGGGGTGGATCACTGAAGCTTTCTTT
CDR3 protein: CASSLGPPYRGWITEAFF

V gene: TRBV28
clone size: medium-sized
J gene: TRBJ2-1
D gene: NA
CDR3 DNA: TGTGCCAGCAGTTTGATACAGGGCGGCTACAATGAGCAGTTCTTC
CDR3 protein: CASSLIQGGYNEQFF

V gene: TRBV29-1
clone size: NA
J gene: TRBJ1-1
D gene: NA
CDR3 DNA: TGCAGCGTTGAGGGAGGGGCCGGACAGAACACTGAAGCTTTCTTT
CDR3 protein: CSVEGGAGQNTEAFF

V gene: TRBV14
clone size: NA
J gene: TRBJ2-3
D gene: TRBD1
CDR3 DNA: TGTGCCAGCAGCCCGGGACAGCCCACAGATACGCAGTATTTT
CDR3 protein: CASSPGQPTDTQYF

V gene: TRBV9
clone size: NA
J gene: TRBJ2-2
D gene: NA
CDR3 DNA: TGTGCCAGCAGCGTAGTGGGGGGAACCGGGGAGCTGTTTTTT
CDR3 protein: CASSVVGGTGELFF

V gene: TRBV7-9
clone size: NA
J gene: TRBJ2-3
D gene: NA
CDR3 DNA: TGTGCCAGCAGCTTAGCACTGGGCCGAAATACAGATACGCAGTATTTT
CDR3 protein: CASSLALGRNTDTQYF

V gene: TRBV5-1
clone size: few
J gene: TRBJ1-1
D gene: TRBD1
CDR3 DNA: TGCGCCAGCAGCTTACGCCCGGGACAGGACACTGAAGCTTTCTTT
CDR3 protein: CASSLRPGQDTEAFF

V gene: TRBV6-1
clone size: NA
J gene: TRBJ1-4
D gene: NA
CDR3 DNA: TGTGCCAGCAGGGAGGGAGGGGGGCACGAAAAACTGTTTTTT
CDR3 protein: CASREGGGHEKLFF

V gene: TRBV7-2
clone size: NA
J gene: TRBJ1-6
D gene: NA
CDR3 DNA: TGTGCCAGCAGCTACTCCGGGACACAGATTAATTCACCCCTCCACTTT
CDR3 protein: CASSYSGTQINSPLHF

V gene: TRBV11-2
clone size: NA
J gene: TRBJ2-2
D gene: TRBD1
CDR3 DNA: TGTGCCAGCAGCTCGAACAGGGGGCGCAACACCGGGGAGCTGTTTTTT
CDR3 protein: CASSSNRGRNTGELFF

V gene: TRBV2
clone size: NA
J gene: TRBJ2-1
D gene: TRBD1
CDR3 DNA: TGTGCCAGCGAGGGACAGGGTATCAGTGAGCAGTTCTTC
CDR3 protein: CASEGQGISEQFF

V gene: TRBV4-1
clone size: NA
J gene: TRBJ2-2
D gene: NA
CDR3 DNA: TGCGCCAGCAGCCAAGATTCCGAGCGGTACACCGGGGAGCTGTTTTTT
CDR3 protein: CASSQDSERYTGELFF

V gene: TRBV30
clone size: NA
J gene: TRBJ2-3
D gene: NA
CDR3 DNA: TGTGCCTGGGACAGACTCGGACCGACAGATACGCAGTATTTT
CDR3 protein: CAWDRLGPTDTQYF

V gene: TRBV9
clone size: NA
J gene: TRBJ2-5
D gene: NA
CDR3 DNA: TGTGCCAGCAGCCCCAACCAAGAGACCCAGTACTTC
CDR3 protein: CASSPNQETQYF

V gene: TRBV10-3
clone size: NA
J gene: TRBJ1-2
D gene: TRBD1
CDR3 DNA: TGTGCCATCAGGTTCGGACAGGTCGATGGCTACACCTTC
CDR3 protein: CAIRFGQVDGYTF

V gene: TRBV9
clone size: NA
J gene: TRBJ2-1
D gene: TRBD2
CDR3 DNA: TGTGCCAGCAGCACGAGCGGGGGAACTTACAATGAGCAGTTCTTC
CDR3 protein: CASSTSGGTYNEQFF

V gene: TRBV28
clone size: NA
J gene: TRBJ2-5
D gene: TRBD2
CDR3 DNA: TGTGCCAGCAGGCGGACTGGACTAGCGGGAGTCCAAGAGACCCAGTACTTC
CDR3 protein: CASRRTGLAGVQETQYF

V gene: TRBV12-5
clone size: NA
J gene: TRBJ1-2
D gene: TRBD1
CDR3 DNA: TGTGCTAGTGGTTTGGTGCCCCTCGACAGGGAAGTAGGCTACACCTTC
CDR3 protein: CASGLVPLDREVGYTF

V gene: TRBV7-9
clone size: NA
J gene: TRBJ2-7
D gene: TRBD2
CDR3 DNA: TGTGCCAGCAGCCTCCCGGTCGTAGCGGGAGGTTCCGAGCAGTACTTC
CDR3 protein: CASSLPVVAGGSEQYF

V gene: TRBV5-1
clone size: NA
J gene: TRBJ2-5
D gene: TRBD1
CDR3 DNA: TGCGCCAGCAGCTCTAGACAGGGGAATTTACAAGAGACCCAGTACTTC
CDR3 protein: CASSSRQGNLQETQYF

V gene: TRBV28
clone size: NA
J gene: TRBJ1-1
D gene: NA
CDR3 DNA: TGTGCCGTCCGGGAAATCGGAACTGAAGCTTTCTTT
CDR3 protein: CAVREIGTEAFF

V gene: TRBV6-1
clone size: NA
J gene: TRBJ1-1
D gene: NA
CDR3 DNA: TGTGCCAGCACCCAAGGGAGCCCCGCTCTTGGTGAAGCTTTCTTT
CDR3 protein: CASTQGSPALGEAFF

V gene: TRBV2
clone size: once
J gene: TRBJ1-4
D gene: NA
CDR3 DNA: TGTGCCAGCATGGACCGGACTGAGGAAAAACTGTTTTTT
CDR3 protein: CASMDRTEEKLFF

V gene: TRBV11-3
clone size: NA
J gene: TRBJ2-1
D gene: NA
CDR3 DNA: TGTGCCAGCAGCCTAGGTAGGGGCGGCTCCTACAATGAGCAGTTCTTC
CDR3 protein: CASSLGRGGSYNEQFF

V gene: TRBV7-8
clone size: NA
J gene: TRBJ1-3
D gene: NA
CDR3 DNA: TGTGCCAGCAGCCCCCACAGGGTTAGCCCTGGAAACACCATATATTTT
CDR3 protein: CASSPHRVSPGNTIYF